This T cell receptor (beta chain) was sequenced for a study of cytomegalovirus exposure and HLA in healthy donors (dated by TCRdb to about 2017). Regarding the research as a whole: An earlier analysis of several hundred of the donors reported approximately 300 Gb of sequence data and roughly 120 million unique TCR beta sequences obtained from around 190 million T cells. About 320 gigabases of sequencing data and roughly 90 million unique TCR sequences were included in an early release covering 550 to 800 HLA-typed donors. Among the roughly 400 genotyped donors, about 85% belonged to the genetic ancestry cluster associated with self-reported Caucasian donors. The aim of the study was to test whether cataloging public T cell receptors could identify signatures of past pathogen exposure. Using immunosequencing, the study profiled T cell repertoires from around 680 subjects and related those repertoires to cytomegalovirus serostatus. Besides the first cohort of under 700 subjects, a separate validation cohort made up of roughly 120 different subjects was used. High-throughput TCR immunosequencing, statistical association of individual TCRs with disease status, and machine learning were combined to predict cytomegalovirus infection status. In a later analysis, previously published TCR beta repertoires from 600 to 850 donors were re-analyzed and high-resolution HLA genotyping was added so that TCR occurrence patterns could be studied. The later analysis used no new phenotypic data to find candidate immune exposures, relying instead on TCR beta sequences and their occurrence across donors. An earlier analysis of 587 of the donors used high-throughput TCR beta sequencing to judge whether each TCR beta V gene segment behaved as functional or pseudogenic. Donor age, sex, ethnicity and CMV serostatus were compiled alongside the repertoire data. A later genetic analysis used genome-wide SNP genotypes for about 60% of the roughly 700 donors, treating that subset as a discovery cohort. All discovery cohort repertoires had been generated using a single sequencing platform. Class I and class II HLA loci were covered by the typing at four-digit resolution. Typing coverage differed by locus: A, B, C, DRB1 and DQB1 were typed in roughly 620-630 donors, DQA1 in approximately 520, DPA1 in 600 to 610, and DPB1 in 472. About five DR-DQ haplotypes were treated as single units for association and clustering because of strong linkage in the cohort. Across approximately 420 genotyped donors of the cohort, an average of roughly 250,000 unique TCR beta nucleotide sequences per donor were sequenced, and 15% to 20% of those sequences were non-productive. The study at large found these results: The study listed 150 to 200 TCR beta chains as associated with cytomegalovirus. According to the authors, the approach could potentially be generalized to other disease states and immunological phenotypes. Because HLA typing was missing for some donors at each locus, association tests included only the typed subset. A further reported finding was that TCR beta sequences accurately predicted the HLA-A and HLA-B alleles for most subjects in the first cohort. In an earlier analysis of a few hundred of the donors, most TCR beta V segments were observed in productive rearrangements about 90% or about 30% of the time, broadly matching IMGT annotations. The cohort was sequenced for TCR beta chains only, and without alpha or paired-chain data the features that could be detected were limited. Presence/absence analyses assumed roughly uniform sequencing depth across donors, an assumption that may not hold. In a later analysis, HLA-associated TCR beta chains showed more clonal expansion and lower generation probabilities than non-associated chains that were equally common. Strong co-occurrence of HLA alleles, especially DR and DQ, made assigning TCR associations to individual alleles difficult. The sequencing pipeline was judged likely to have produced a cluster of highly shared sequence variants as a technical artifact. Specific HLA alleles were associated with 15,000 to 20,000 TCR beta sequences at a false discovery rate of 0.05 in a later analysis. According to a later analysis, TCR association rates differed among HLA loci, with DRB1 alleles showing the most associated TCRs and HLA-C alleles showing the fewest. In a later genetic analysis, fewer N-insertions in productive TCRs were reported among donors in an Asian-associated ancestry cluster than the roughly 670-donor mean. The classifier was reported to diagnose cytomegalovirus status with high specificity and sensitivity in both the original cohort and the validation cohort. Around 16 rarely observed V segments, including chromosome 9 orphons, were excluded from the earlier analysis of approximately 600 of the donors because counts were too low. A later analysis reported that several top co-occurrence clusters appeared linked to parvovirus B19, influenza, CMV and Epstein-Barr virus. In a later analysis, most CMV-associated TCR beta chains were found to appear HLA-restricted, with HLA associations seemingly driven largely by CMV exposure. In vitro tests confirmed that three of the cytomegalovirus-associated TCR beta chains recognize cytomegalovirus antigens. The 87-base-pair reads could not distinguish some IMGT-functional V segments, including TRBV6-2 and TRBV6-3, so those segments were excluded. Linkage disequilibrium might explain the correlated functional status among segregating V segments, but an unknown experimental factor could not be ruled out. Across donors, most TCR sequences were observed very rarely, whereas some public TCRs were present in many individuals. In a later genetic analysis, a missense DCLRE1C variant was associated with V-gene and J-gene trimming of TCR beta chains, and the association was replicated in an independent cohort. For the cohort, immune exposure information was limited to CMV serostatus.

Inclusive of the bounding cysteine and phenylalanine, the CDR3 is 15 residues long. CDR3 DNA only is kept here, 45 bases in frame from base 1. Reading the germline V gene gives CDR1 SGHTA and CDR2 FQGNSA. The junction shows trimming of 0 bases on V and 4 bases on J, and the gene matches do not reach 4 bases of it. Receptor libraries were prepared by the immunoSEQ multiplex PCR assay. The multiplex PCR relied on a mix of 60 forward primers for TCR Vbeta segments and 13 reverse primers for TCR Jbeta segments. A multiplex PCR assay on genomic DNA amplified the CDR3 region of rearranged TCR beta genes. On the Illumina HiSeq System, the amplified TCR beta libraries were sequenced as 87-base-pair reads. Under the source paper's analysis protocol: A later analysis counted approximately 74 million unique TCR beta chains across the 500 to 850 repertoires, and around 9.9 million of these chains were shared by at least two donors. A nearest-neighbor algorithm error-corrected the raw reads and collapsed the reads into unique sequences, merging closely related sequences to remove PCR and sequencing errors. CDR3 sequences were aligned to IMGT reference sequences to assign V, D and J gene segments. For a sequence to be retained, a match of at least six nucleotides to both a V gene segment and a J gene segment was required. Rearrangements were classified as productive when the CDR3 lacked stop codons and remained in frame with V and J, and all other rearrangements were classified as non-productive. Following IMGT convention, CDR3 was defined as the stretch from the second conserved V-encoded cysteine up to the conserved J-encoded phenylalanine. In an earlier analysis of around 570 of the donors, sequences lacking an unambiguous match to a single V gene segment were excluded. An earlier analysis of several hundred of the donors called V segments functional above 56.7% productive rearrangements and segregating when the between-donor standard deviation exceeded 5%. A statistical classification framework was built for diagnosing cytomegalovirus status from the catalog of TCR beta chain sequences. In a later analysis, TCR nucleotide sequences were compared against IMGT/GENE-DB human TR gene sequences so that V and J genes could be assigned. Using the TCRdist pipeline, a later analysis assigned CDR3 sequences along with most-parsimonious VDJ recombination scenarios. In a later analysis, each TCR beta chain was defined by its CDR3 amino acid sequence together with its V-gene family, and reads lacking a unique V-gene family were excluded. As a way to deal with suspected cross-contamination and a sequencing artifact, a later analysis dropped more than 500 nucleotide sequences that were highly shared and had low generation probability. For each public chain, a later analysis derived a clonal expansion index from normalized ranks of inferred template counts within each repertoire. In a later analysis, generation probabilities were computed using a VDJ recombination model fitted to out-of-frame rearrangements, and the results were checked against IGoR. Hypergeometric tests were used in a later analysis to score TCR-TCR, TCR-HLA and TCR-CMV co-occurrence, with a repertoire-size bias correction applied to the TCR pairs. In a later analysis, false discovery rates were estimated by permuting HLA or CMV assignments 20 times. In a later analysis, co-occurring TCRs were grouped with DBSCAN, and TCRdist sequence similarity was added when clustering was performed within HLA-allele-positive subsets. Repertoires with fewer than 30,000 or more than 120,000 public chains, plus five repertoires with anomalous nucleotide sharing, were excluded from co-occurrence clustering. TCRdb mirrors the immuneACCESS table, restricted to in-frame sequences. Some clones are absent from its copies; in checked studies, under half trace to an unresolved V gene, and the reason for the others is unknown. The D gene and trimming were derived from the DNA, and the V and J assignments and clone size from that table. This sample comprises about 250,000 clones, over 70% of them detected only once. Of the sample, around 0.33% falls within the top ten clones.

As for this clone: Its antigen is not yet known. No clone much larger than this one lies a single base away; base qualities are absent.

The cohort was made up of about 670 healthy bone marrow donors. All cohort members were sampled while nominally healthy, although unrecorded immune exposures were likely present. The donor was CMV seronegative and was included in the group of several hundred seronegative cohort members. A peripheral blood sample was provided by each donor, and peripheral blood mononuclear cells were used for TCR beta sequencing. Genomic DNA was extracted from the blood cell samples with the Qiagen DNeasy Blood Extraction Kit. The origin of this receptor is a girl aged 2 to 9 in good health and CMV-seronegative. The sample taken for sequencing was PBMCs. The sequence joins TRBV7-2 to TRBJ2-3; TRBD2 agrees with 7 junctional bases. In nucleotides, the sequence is TGTGCCAGCAGCTTAGCGGGGGAGGGGTCAGATACGCAGTATTTT. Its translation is CASSLAGEGSDTQYF.